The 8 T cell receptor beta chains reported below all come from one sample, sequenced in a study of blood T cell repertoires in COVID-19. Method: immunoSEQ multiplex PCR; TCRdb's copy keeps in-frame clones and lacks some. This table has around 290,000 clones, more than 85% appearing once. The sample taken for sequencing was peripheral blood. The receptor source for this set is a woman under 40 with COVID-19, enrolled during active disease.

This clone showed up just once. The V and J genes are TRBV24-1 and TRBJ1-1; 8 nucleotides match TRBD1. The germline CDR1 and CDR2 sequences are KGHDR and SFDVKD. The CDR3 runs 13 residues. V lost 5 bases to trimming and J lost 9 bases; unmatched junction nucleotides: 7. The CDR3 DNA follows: TGTGCCACCAGTGCCTACGGACAGGGCCAAGCTTTCTTT. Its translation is CATSAYGQGQAFF.

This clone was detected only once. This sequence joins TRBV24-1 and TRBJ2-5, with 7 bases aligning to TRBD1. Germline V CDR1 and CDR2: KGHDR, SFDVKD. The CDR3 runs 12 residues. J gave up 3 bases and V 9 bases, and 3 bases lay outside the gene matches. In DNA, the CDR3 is TGTGCCACCCGGGACAGCGAAGAGACCCAGTACTTC. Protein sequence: CATRDSEETQYF.

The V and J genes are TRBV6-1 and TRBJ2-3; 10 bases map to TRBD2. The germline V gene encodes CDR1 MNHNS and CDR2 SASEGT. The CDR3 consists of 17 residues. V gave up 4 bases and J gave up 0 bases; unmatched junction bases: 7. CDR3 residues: CASSGIAGGLSTDTQYF. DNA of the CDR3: TGTGCCAGCAGTGGCATAGCGGGAGGCCTTAGCACAGATACGCAGTATTTT.

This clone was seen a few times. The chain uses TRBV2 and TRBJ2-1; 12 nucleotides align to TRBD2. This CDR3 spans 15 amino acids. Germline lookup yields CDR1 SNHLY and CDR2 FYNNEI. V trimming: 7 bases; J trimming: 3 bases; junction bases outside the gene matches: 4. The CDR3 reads CASNLGLAGYNEQFF. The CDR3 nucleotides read TGTGCCAGCAACTTGGGACTAGCGGGCTACAATGAGCAGTTCTTC.

The chain's CDR3 is CASSSGGEQYF. CDR3 DNA: TGCGCCAGCAGCTCGGGGGGCGAGCAGTACTTC. The J gene is TRBJ2-7, the V gene TRBV5-1; 7 nucleotides line up with TRBD2. CDR3 length equals 11 residues. Looked up from germline, CDR1 is SGHRS and CDR2 is YFSETQ. Germline trimming cut 3 bases from V and 6 bases from J; bases unmatched to any gene: 0.

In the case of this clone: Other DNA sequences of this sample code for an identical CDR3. The chain's CDR3 is CASRQTGDQPQHF. The CDR3, as DNA: TGTGCCAGCAGGCAGACAGGGGATCAGCCCCAGCATTTT. This chain connects TRBV12-3 or TRBV12-4 to TRBJ1-5; 8 nucleotides match TRBD1. The length of the CDR3 is 13 residues. V lost 6 bases to trimming and J lost 5 bases; unmatched junction nucleotides: 3.

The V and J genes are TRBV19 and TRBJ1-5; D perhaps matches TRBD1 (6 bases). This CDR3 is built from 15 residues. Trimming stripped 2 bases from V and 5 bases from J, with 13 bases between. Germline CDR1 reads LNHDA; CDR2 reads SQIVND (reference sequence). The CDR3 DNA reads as TGTGCCAGTAGTATAAGCACAGGGTACGATCAGCCCCAGCATTTT. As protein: CASSISTGYDQPQHF.

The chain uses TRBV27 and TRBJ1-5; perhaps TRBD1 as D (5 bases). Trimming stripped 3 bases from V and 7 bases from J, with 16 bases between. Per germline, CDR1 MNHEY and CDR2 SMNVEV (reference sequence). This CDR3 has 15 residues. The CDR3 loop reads CASSLVGQGTQPQHF. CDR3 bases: TGTGCCAGCAGTTTGGTCGGGCAGGGTACGCAGCCCCAGCATTTT.